These 8 T cell receptor beta chains originate from one sample sequenced in a study of T cell repertoires in cytomegalovirus infection. TCRdb re-derived calls from the reads in MiXCR, one entry per CDR3 protein. The data hold about 260,000 distinct CDR3 sequences, with around 13% observed a single time. Sequences were obtained from PBMCs. The receptors stem from a human donor in good health (CMV status not recorded). Some clones in this sample may be carry-over from other donors' samples.

The rearrangement joins TRBV14 to TRBJ1-3; D unclear. The CDR3 is made up of 15 amino acids. V lost 1 base and J lost 0, with 7 bases in between. Germline values: CDR1 SGHDN, CDR2 FVKESK. CDR3 bases: TGTGCCAGCAGCCAAGGGGCCGGCTCTGGAAACACCATATATTTT. It specifies CASSQGAGSGNTIYF.

This clonotype was counted a few times. This chain links TRBV7-9 with TRBJ2-1; D uncertain. Trimming took off 6 bases at V and 6 bases at J, with 18 bases between the two ends. Germline CDR1 is SEHNR and CDR2 is FQNEAQ (reference sequence). The length of the CDR3 is 15 residues. The CDR3 here is CASSPQDPPVNEQFF. The CDR3, as DNA: TGTGCCAGCAGTCCCCAGGACCCCCCGGTCAATGAGCAGTTCTTC.

There are many counts of this clonotype. The gene calls are TRBV7-3 and TRBJ2-7; the D call may be TRBD1 or TRBD2 (5 bases each). The CDR3 sequence is 14 residues long. The ends were cut back, 5 bases at V and 0 bases at J, with 11 bases in the middle. Germline-derived CDR1 and CDR2 are SGHTA and FQGTGA. The CDR3 spells CASSPRDGSYEQYF. The CDR3 DNA is TGTGCCAGCAGCCCCCGGGACGGCTCCTACGAGCAGTACTTC. Full variable domain (missing parts from reference TRBV7-3 and TRBJ2-7): GAGVSQTPSNKVTEKGKYVELRCDPISGHTALYWYRQSLGQGPEFLIYFQGTGAADDSGLPNDRFFAVRPEGSVSTLKIQRTERGDSAVYLCASSPRDGSYEQYFGPGTRLTVT.

The CDR3: CSARTGTGYEQFF. Written as DNA, the CDR3 is TGCAGTGCTAGAACCGGGACAGGGTATGAGCAGTTCTTC. The chain employs TRBV20-1 and TRBJ2-1, with 9 bases identical to TRBD1. Germline loops: CDR1 DFQATT, CDR2 SNEGSKA (reference sequence). V shed 2 bases, J shed 8 bases, and the junction held 4 bases outside the gene matches. The CDR3 contains 13 residues.

This sequence joins TRBV29-1 and TRBJ2-5; no definite D call. Trimming shortened V by 4 bases and J by 0 bases, and 12 bases separated the two germline ends. The CDR3 has 14 amino acids. Germline values: CDR1 SQVTM, CDR2 ANQGSEA. The CDR3 DNA reads as TGCAGCGTTGGGTCAGGACCATACCAAGAGACCCAGTACTTC. This sequence encodes CSVGSGPYQETQYF.

This clonotype was observed at least ten times. The rearrangement uses TRBV7-9 and TRBJ2-3; D gene unclear. CDR1 SEHNR and CDR2 FQNEAQ come from the germline V gene (reference sequence). This CDR3 is 16 amino acids long. V shed 0 bases and J shed 5 bases, with 15 bases lying between them. The CDR3 region is CASSLALLRSKDTQYF. DNA of the CDR3: TGTGCCAGCAGCTTAGCCTTGCTAAGAAGTAAAGATACGCAGTATTTT.

V gene TRBV29-1 combines with J gene TRBJ1-2; D is ambiguous. The germline V and J ends were trimmed by 6 bases and 0 bases, with 8 bases remaining between them. The CDR3 has 12 amino acids. Germline-derived CDR1 and CDR2 are SQVTM and ANQGSEA. The CDR3 DNA sequence: TGCAGCGTAGTCAGAACTAACTATGGCTACACCTTC. Protein: CSVVRTNYGYTF.

This clonotype has at least ten counts. This chain uses TRBV28 with TRBJ1-1, with D perhaps TRBD1 (6 bases). Per the germline V gene, CDR1 is MDHEN and CDR2 is SYDVKM. This CDR3 comprises 13 residues. The V end was cut by 5 bases, the J end by 10 bases, with 17 bases between. The chain's CDR3 is CASSLPPGGLAFF. CDR3 nucleotide sequence: TGTGCCAGCAGTCTCCCCCCGGGGGGGCTAGCTTTCTTT.